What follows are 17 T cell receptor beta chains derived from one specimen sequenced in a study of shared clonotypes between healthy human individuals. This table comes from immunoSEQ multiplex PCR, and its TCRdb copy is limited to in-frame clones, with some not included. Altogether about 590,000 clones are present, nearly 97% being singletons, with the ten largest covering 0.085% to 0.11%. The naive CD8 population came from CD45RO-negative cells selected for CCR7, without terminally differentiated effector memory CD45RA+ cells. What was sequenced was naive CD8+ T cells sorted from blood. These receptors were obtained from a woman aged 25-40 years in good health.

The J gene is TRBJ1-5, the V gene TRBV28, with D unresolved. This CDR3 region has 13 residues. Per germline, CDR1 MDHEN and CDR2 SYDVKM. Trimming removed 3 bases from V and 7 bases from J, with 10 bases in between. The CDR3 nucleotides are TGTGCCAGCAGTTTTCTGGGAGAGCAGCCCCAGCATTTT. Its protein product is CASSFLGEQPQHF. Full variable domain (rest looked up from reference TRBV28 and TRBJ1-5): DVKVTQSSRYLVKRTGEKVFLECVQDMDHENMFWYRQDPGLGLRLIYFSYDVKMKEKGDIPEGYSVSREKKERFSLILESASTNQTSMYLCASSFLGEQPQHFGDGTRLSIL.

As DNA, the CDR3 is TGTGCCAGCAGTCATGGGTCGGAACACGAGCAGTACTTC. Its protein product is CASSHGSEHEQYF. This chain uses TRBV27 with TRBJ2-7; D is uncertain. V was clipped by 5 bases and J by 5 bases, with 13 bases between them. Germline V CDR1 and CDR2: MNHEY, SMNVEV (reference sequence). CDR3 length: 13 residues.

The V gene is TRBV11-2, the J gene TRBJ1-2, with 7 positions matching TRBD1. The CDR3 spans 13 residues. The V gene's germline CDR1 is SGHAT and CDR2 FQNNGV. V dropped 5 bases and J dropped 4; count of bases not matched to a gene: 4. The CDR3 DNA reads TGTGCCAGCAGCCAGGGGGGCTCCTATGGCTACACCTTC. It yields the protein CASSQGGSYGYTF.

CDR3 amino acids: CASSIPDRVRPALIDYTF. In nucleotides, the CDR3 is TGTGCCAGTAGTATCCCCGACCGGGTCCGACCTGCGCTTATAGACTACACCTTC. The chain combines TRBV19 with TRBJ1-2, with D uncertain. CDR1 and CDR2 from the germline V gene are LNHDA and SQIVND (reference sequence). This CDR3 spans 18 amino acids. V lost 3 bases, J lost 10 bases, and 30 bases lay in between.

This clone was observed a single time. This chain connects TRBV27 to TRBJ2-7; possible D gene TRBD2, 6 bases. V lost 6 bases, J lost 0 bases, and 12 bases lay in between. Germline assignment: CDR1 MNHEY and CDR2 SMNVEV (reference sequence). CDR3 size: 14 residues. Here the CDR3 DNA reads TGTGCCAGCAGCGTGGGGAGGACCTCCTACGAGCAGTACTTC. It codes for CASSVGRTSYEQYF.

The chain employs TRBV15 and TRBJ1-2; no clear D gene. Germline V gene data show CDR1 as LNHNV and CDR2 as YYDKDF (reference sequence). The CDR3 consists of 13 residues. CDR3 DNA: TGTGTTACCCAGTCGGCCGACAACTATGGCTACACCTTC. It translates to CVTQSADNYGYTF.

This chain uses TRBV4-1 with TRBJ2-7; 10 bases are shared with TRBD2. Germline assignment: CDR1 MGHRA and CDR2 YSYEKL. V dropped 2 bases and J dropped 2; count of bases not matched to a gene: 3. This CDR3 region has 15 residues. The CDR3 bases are TGCGCCAGCAGCCAACTCCTAGCGGGGGCCTACGAGCAGTACTTC. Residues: CASSQLLAGAYEQYF.

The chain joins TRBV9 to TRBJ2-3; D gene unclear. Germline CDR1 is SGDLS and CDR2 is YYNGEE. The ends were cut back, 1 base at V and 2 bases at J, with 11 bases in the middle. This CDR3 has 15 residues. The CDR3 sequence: CASSVNLSPTDTQYF. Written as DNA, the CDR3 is TGTGCCAGCAGCGTAAATCTCTCACCCACAGATACGCAGTATTTT.

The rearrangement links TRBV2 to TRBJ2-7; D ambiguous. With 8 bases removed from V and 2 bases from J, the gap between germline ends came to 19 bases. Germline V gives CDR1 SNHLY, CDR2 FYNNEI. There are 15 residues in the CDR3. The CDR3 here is CASLQFGDGAYEQYF. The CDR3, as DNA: TGTGCCAGCCTTCAGTTCGGCGATGGGGCCTACGAGCAGTACTTC.

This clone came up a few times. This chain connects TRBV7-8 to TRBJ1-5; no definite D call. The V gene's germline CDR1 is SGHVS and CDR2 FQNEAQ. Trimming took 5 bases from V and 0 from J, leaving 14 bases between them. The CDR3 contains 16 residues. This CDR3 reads CASSASGWYSNQPQHF. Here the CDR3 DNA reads TGTGCCAGCAGCGCTAGCGGTTGGTATAGCAATCAGCCCCAGCATTTT.

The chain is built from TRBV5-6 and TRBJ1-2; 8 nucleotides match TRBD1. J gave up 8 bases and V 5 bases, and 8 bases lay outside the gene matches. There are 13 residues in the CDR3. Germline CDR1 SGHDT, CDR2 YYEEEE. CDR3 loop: CASSNRQGNGYTF. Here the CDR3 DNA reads TGTGCCAGCAGTAACAGACAGGGGAACGGCTACACCTTC.

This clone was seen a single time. CDR3 DNA: TGTGCCAGCAGTTTACTAGCGGGTTACTCCTACAATGAGCAGTTCTTC. It is translated as CASSLLAGYSYNEQFF. The chain recombines TRBV27 with TRBJ2-1; 8 bases agree with TRBD2. The V and J ends lost 2 bases and 0 bases, in that order; junction bases with no gene match: 3. The length of the CDR3 is 16 residues. Germline V gene lookup returns CDR1 MNHEY and CDR2 SMNVEV (reference sequence).

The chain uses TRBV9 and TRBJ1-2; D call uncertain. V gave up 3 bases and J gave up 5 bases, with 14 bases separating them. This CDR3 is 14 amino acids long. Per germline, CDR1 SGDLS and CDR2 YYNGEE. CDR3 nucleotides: TGTGCCAGCAGCGGCGGGAGGGAGGTTTATGGCTACACCTTC. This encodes CASSGGREVYGYTF.

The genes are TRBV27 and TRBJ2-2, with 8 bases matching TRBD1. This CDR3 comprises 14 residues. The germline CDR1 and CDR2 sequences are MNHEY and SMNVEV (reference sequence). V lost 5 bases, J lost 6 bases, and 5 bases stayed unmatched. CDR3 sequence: CASSPQGGSGELFF. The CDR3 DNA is TGTGCCAGCAGTCCACAGGGGGGATCCGGGGAGCTGTTTTTT.

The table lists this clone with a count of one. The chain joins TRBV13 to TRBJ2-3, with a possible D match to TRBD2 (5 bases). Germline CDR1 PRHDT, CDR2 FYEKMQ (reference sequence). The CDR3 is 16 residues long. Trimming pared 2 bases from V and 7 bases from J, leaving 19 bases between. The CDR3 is CASSLSVAGSMNTQYF. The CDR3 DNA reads TGTGCCAGCAGCTTATCTGTTGCGGGTAGTATGAATACGCAGTATTTT.

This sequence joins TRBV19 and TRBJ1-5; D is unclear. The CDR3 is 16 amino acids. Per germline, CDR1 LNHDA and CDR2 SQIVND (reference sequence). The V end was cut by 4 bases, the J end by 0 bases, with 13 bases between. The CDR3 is CASSKRQDLSNQPQHF. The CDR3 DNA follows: TGTGCCAGTAGTAAAAGACAAGACCTTAGCAATCAGCCCCAGCATTTT.

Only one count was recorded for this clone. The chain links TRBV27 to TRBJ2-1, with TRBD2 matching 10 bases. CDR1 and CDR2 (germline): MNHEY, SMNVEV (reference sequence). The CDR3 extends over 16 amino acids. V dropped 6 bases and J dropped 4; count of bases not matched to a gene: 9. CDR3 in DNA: TGTGCCAGCAGGTTAGAGCTAGCGGGAGTATACAATGAGCAGTTCTTC. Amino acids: CASRLELAGVYNEQFF.